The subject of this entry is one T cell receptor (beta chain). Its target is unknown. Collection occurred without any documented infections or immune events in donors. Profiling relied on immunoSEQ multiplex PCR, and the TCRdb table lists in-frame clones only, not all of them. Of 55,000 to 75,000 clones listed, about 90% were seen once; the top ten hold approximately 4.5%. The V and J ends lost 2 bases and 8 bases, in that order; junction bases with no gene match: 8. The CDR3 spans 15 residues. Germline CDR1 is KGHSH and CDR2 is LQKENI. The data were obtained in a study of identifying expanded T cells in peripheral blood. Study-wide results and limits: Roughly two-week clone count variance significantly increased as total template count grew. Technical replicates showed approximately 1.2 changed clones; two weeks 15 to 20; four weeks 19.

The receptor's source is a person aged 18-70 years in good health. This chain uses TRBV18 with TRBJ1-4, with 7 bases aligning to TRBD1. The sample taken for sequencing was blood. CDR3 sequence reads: CASSPGTVGGEKLFF. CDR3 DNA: TGTGCCAGCTCACCAGGGACAGTCGGAGGGGAAAAACTGTTTTTT. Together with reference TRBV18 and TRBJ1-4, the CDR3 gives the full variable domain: NAGVMQNPRHLVRRRGQEARLRCSPMKGHSHVYWYRQLPEEGLKFMVYLQKENIIDESGMPKERFSAEFPKEGPSILRIQQVVRGDSAAYFCASSPGTVGGEKLFFGSGTQLSVL.